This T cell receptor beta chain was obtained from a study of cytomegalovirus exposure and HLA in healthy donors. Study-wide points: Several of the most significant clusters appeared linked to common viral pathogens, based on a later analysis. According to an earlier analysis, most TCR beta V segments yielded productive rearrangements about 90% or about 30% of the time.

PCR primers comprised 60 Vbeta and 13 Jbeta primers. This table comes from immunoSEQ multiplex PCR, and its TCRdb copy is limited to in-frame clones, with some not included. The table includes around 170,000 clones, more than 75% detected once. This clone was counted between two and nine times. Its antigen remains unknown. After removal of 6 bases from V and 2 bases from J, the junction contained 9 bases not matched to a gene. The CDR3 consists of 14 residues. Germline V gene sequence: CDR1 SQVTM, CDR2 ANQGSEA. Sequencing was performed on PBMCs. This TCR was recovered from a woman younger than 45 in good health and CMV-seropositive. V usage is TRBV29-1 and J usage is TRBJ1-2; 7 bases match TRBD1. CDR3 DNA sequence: TGCAGCGTGGCCCGGGACAGCCCAAACTATGGCTACACCTTC. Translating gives CSVARDSPNYGYTF.